This T cell receptor beta chain was captured in a study of HIV-infected patients and healthy controls. Germline V lookup: CDR1 SGDLS, CDR2 YYNGEE. The CDR3 consists of 16 residues. V was pared by 5 bases and J by 3 bases, with 15 bases between. All unsorted peripheral T cells were captured because whole blood was used without fractionation. Around 0.5 ug RNA was reverse transcribed with alpha and beta constant-region primers. Alpha and beta chain libraries were made separately by chain-specific third strand synthesis with multiplexing indices. TCRdb analysed the 5' RACE reads with MiXCR anew, one entry per CDR3 protein. There are about 4,400 distinct CDR3 sequences in the sample; about 8% occur only once, and around 30% lies in the top ten. The study's findings and limits: Donor HLA types were not determined in the study.

By sample share, this clonotype is medium-sized. Antigen unknown. The sequence came from an adult with HIV infection. The chain employs TRBV9 and TRBJ2-6, with D perhaps TRBD2 (6 bases). The source material was blood, sampled before antiretroviral therapy. The CDR3, as DNA: TGTGCCAGCAGTCGGGCAGGGACTTTTGGGGCCAACGTCCTGACTTTC. Its translation is CASSRAGTFGANVLTF.